This T cell receptor (beta chain) was recorded in a study of regulatory T cells in long-lasting Graves disease. The trim removed 8 bases at V and 7 bases at J, leaving 7 bases unmatched. CDR1 SSHAT and CDR2 FNYEAQ come from the germline V gene (reference sequence). The CDR3 is made up of 13 amino acids. Building of the TCR beta libraries involved iRepertoire HTBI primers and Arm-PCR of CDR3 regions. TCRdb fed the multiplex PCR reads into MiXCR, producing one record per CDR3 protein. The repertoire holds 300,000 to 400,000 distinct CDR3 sequences, with over 15% as singletons. As to time point: newly diagnosed GD, antithyroid drugs for less than 3 months. The TCR library was prepared using RNA isolated from PBMCs. As a group, patients came from one endocrinology department in Xi'an, China. This clonotype was detected only a few times. These same records also appear under a second study, on T cells in Graves' hyperthyroidism and ophthalmopathy. That work adds: In making diagnoses, clinical symptoms, serum thyroxine and TRAb, thyroid ultrasound and orbital computed tomography were all used. Peripheral blood also featured most of the thyroid clonotypes expanded above 0.001.

Sequencing used peripheral blood mononuclear cells (PBMCs), obtained at new diagnosis, from a patient treated with antithyroid drugs. This TCR was recovered from a man aged 40-49 years with Graves disease. This chain joins TRBV7-7 and TRBJ2-2, with 7 bases aligning to TRBD2. The CDR3 region has the DNA TGTGCCAGCTCAAAGGGAGGGAGCGGGGAGCTGTTTTTT. Translated: CASSKGGSGELFF. Complete variable domain (other parts from reference TRBV7-7 and TRBJ2-2): GAGVSQSPRYKVTKRGQDVTLRCDPISSHATLYWYQQALGQGPEFLTYFNYEAQPDKSGLPSDRFSAERPEGSISTLTIQRTEQRDSAMYRCASSKGGSGELFFGEGSRLTVL.